Following are 14 T cell receptor beta chains from one sample sequenced in a study of cytomegalovirus exposure and HLA in healthy donors. Amplification used 60 Vbeta primers and 13 Jbeta primers. Assay: immunoSEQ multiplex PCR; the TCRdb copy retains only in-frame clones and omits some. The data hold about 170,000 clones, with around four fifths observed a single time. Sequencing was done on a sample of PBMCs. These TCRs come from a female donor in good health and CMV-seronegative.

V is TRBV18 and J is TRBJ2-2; D remains ambiguous. V lost 6 bases, J lost 5 bases, and 10 bases lay in between. Germline CDR1 reads KGHSH; CDR2 reads LQKENI. This CDR3 is 13 amino acids long. Written as DNA, the CDR3 is TGTGCCAGCTCCCCCGCAGGAACCGGGGAGCTGTTTTTT. This translates into CASSPAGTGELFF.

V is TRBV2 and J is TRBJ1-2, with a weak D call TRBD1 (6 bases). Germline V gene sequence: CDR1 SNHLY, CDR2 FYNNEI. Trimming left V 6 bases short and J 3 bases short, with 14 bases between. The CDR3 is 14 residues long. DNA of the CDR3: TGTGCCAGCAGGACGGCCAGGGGCGACTATGGCTACACCTTC. Translated: CASRTARGDYGYTF. Using reference TRBV2 and TRBJ1-2 for the parts outside the CDR3, the full variable domain is EPEVTQTPSHQVTQMGQEVILRCVPISNHLYFYWYRQILGQKVEFLVSFYNNEISEKSEIFDDQFSVERPDGSNFTLKIRSTKLEDSAMYFCASRTARGDYGYTFGSGTRLTVV.

The chain has TRBV5-1 and TRBJ2-5, with 8 bases fitting TRBD1. CDR3 length equals 14 residues. V was clipped by 4 bases and J by 4 bases; unmatched bases: 6. Germline V gives CDR1 SGHRS, CDR2 YFSETQ. In DNA, the CDR3 is TGCGCCAGCAGCACTTCAGGGGGCCCAGAGACCCAGTACTTC. Protein: CASSTSGGPETQYF.

The genes are TRBV7-6 and TRBJ1-1, with 8 nucleotides matching TRBD1. The trim removed 5 bases at V and 3 bases at J, leaving 2 bases unmatched. Per germline, CDR1 SGHVS and CDR2 FNYEAQ. The CDR3 is 13 residues long. This CDR3 is CASSLTGDTEAFF. CDR3 bases: TGTGCCAGCAGCCTGACAGGGGACACTGAAGCTTTCTTT.

V and J are TRBV7-9 and TRBJ2-6; D might be TRBD1 (5 bases). CDR3 length: 16 amino acids. Germline V gives CDR1 SEHNR, CDR2 FQNEAQ (reference sequence). Trimming took off 2 bases at V and 0 bases at J, with 8 bases between the two ends. The CDR3 loop is CASSLPRASGANVLTF. The CDR3 bases are TGTGCCAGCAGCTTACCCAGGGCCTCTGGGGCCAACGTCCTGACTTTC.

This chain joins TRBV7-2 and TRBJ2-7, with D possibly TRBD1 on 5 matching bases. CDR3 length: 13 amino acids. Trimming stripped 5 bases from V and 6 bases from J, with 14 bases between. Per germline, CDR1 SGHTA and CDR2 FQGNSA. CDR3 sequence reads: CASSPAWGAEQYF. CDR3 DNA sequence: TGTGCCAGCAGCCCAGCCTGGGGCGCCGAGCAGTACTTC.

Only a few counts were recorded for this clone. This chain joins TRBV7-9 and TRBJ2-3; 8 nucleotides line up with TRBD2. From germline, CDR1 is SEHNR and CDR2 FQNEAQ (reference sequence). This CDR3 is 15 amino acids long. The V segment lost 4 bases and the J segment 2 bases; nucleotides outside the gene matches: 5. The CDR3 sequence is CASSSSGGNTDTQYF. For the CDR3, the DNA is TGTGCCAGCAGCTCCAGCGGGGGCAACACAGATACGCAGTATTTT.

This chain uses TRBV27 with TRBJ2-7, with a tentative D call TRBD2 (7 bases). CDR1 and CDR2 (germline): MNHEY, SMNVEV (reference sequence). The CDR3 length is 14 residues. Trimming shortened V by 8 bases and J by 2 bases, and 16 bases separated the two germline ends. DNA for the CDR3: TGTGCCAGCCGATATAGGGGGGGCCCCTACGAGCAGTACTTC. Translated: CASRYRGGPYEQYF.

The chain is built from TRBV6-5 and TRBJ2-2; a possible D gene is TRBD1 (6 bases). V was shortened by 2 bases and J by 5 bases, with 15 bases between the two germline ends. The CDR3 covers 16 residues. Per the germline V gene, CDR1 is MNHEY and CDR2 is SVGAGI. CDR3 coding DNA: TGTGCCAGCAGTTACAGACAGGCCCGGGGTACCGGGGAGCTGTTTTTT. Translated: CASSYRQARGTGELFF.

The V gene is TRBV5-1, the J gene TRBJ2-1; 16 bases agree with TRBD2. The V gene's germline CDR1 is SGHRS and CDR2 YFSETQ. V was pared by 8 bases and J by 0 bases, with 5 bases of the junction left unmatched. The CDR3 is 17 amino acids. As DNA, the CDR3 is TGCGCCAGACCGGGACTAGCGGGAGGGAGCTCCTACAATGAGCAGTTCTTC. Translated, it gives CARPGLAGGSSYNEQFF.

The chain employs TRBV7-3 and TRBJ2-1, with 9 bases identical to TRBD2. The CDR3 sequence is 12 residues long. Germline V gene sequence: CDR1 SGHTA, CDR2 FQGTGA. Germline trimming cut 7 bases from V and 9 bases from J; bases unmatched to any gene: 4. The chain's CDR3 is CASTSGNGEQFF. The CDR3 DNA follows: TGTGCCAGCACTAGCGGGAACGGTGAGCAGTTCTTC.

This chain joins TRBV27 and TRBJ2-2; 8 nucleotides match TRBD2. The V and J ends lost 2 bases and 6 bases, in that order; junction bases with no gene match: 2. This CDR3 region has 14 residues. Germline-derived CDR1 and CDR2 are MNHEY and SMNVEV (reference sequence). The CDR3 here is CASSLVGLAGELFF. DNA for the CDR3: TGTGCCAGCAGTTTAGTGGGACTAGCCGGGGAGCTGTTTTTT.

This clone was recorded once. The chain is built from TRBV2 and TRBJ2-1, with TRBD1 identical over 8 bases. The CDR3 has 14 amino acids. V was pared by 4 bases and J by 5 bases, with 4 bases of the junction left unmatched. Germline CDR1 and CDR2: SNHLY and FYNNEI. The CDR3 loop reads CASSGRQGHNEQFF. The CDR3 coding sequence is TGTGCCAGCAGTGGGCGACAGGGGCACAATGAGCAGTTCTTC.

This chain links TRBV11-2 with TRBJ2-3; 8 positions agree with TRBD2. Germline V gene lookup returns CDR1 SGHAT and CDR2 FQNNGV. V dropped 4 bases and J dropped 0; count of bases not matched to a gene: 9. The CDR3 extends over 17 amino acids. The CDR3 spells CASSSRGGGPSTDTQYF. Here the CDR3 DNA reads TGTGCCAGCAGCTCACGGGGCGGGGGGCCAAGCACAGATACGCAGTATTTT.